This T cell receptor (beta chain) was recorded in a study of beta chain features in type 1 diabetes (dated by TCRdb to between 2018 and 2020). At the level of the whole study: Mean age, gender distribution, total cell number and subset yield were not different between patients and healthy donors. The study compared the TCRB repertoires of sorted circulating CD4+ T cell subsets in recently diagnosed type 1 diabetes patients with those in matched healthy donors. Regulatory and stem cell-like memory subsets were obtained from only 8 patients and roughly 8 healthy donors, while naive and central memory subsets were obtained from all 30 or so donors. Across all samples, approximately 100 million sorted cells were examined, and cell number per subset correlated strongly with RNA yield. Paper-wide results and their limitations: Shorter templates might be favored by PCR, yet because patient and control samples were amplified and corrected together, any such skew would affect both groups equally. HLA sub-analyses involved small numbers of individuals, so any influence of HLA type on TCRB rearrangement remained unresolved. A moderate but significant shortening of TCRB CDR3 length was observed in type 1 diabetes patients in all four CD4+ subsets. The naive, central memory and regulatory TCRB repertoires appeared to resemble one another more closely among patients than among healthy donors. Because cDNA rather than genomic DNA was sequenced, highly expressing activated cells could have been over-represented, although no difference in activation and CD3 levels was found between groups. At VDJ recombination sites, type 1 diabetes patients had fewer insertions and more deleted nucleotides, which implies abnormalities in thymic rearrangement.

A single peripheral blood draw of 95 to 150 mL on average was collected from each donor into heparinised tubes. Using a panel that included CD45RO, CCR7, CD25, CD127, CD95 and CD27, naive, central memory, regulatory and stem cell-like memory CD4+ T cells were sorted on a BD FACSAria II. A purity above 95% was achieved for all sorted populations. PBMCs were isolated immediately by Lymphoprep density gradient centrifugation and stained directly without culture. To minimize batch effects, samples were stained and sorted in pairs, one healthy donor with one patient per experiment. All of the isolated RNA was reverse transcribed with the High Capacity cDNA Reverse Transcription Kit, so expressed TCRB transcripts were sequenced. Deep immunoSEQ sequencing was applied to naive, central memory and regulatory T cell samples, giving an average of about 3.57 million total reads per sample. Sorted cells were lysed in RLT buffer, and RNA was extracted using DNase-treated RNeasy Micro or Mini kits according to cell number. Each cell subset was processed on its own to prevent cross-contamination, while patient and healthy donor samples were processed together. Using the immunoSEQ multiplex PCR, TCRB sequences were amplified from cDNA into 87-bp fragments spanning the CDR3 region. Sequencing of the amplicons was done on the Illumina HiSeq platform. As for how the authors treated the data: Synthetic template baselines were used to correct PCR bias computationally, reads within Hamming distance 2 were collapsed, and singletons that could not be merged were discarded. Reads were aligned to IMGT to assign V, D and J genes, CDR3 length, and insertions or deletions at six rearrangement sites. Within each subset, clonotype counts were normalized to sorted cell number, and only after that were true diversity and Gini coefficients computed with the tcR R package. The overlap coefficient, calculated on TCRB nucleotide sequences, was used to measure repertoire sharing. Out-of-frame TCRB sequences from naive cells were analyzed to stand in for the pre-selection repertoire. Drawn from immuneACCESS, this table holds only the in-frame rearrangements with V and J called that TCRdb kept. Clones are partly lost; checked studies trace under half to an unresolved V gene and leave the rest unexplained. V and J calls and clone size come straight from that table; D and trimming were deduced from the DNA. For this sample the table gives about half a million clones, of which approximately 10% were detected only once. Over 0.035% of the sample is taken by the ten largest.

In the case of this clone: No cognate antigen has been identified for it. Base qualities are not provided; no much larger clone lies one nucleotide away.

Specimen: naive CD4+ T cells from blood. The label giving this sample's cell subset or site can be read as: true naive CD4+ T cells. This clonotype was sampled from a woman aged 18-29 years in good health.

The CDR3 corresponds to CASSLVWTLLSSYNEQFF. The bases are TGTGCCAGCAGCTTAGTTTGGACTCTGCTGAGCTCCTACAATGAGCAGTTCTTC. The rearrangement joined TRBV7-8 to TRBJ2-1; the D gene is perhaps TRBD2, from 5 matching bases. CDR3 length: 18 amino acids, cysteine to phenylalanine. Only the CDR3 portion is preserved as DNA: 54 bases, with reading frame beginning at the first base. A distance of 16 bases separates the germline ends of V and J, which lose 1 base and 0 bases respectively. Looking up the germline V gene yields CDR1 SGHVS and CDR2 FQNEAQ.